The 10 T cell receptor beta chains given below trace back to one sample, sequenced in a study of identical twins. TCRdb recomputed calls from the 5' RACE reads with MiXCR, one row per CDR3 protein. Of fewer than 650,000 distinct CDR3 sequences listed, more than 9% are singletons. These data were also filed under a second study, of yellow fever vaccine responses in identical twins.

The sequenced sample was PBMCs. The receptors stem from a woman aged 18-30 years in good health.

This rearrangement joins TRBV12-3 or TRBV12-4 to TRBJ2-7, with no clear D. With 2 bases removed from V and 5 bases from J, the gap between germline ends came to 13 bases. There are 14 residues in the CDR3. DNA for the CDR3: TGTGCCAGCAGTTTAAGGTGGCCCCGTAACGAGCAGTACTTC. This translates into CASSLRWPRNEQYF.

This clonotype was recorded a few times. V and J are TRBV7-9 and TRBJ2-2, with a weak D call TRBD2 (5 bases). Trimming shortened V by 10 bases and J by 4 bases, and 16 bases separated the two germline ends. Germline lookup yields CDR1 SEHNR and CDR2 FQNEAQ (reference sequence). The CDR3 has 14 amino acids. The CDR3 DNA sequence: TGTGCCACTCCAGACCGGGGTACCACCGGGGAGCTGTTTTTT. This encodes CATPDRGTTGELFF.

V gene TRBV3-1 combines with J gene TRBJ2-7; D not certain. Between the trimmed V and J ends, which lost 0 bases and 3 bases, there was a span of 21 bases. Germline loops: CDR1 LGHDT, CDR2 YNNKEL (reference sequence). This CDR3 has 18 amino acids. The CDR3, as DNA: TGTGCCAGCAGCCAAGAGTTCCCAAGACTCCCGGCACACTACGAGCAGTACTTC. Amino acid sequence: CASSQEFPRLPAHYEQYF.

The chain joins TRBV7-9 to TRBJ2-7; TRBD2 might be the D (6 bases). CDR1 and CDR2 from the germline V gene are SEHNR and FQNEAQ (reference sequence). The CDR3 is 15 amino acids. V lost 1 base and J 6 bases, leaving 16 bases between the germline ends. The CDR3 nucleotides are TGTGCCAGCAGCTTAGGATCCGGGGGAGAGGGCGAGCAGTACTTC. Amino acid sequence: CASSLGSGGEGEQYF.

This clonotype appeared many times. J is TRBJ2-5 and V is TRBV5-1; D possibly corresponds to TRBD1 (5 bases). This CDR3 contains 13 residues. Trimming cost V 5 bases and J 4 bases, with 12 bases left between them. Germline V gene sequence: CDR1 SGHRS, CDR2 YFSETQ. Here the CDR3 DNA reads TGCGCCAGCAGACCGGTGGGGCTAGAGACCCAGTACTTC. Protein product: CASRPVGLETQYF.

This clonotype was found a few times. The genes are TRBV7-6 and TRBJ2-2; no reliable D call. The germline V and J ends were trimmed by 3 bases and 7 bases, with 9 bases remaining between them. Germline loops: CDR1 SGHVS, CDR2 FNYEAQ. The CDR3 runs to 13 residues. CDR3: CASSLWVGGELFF. CDR3 bases: TGTGCCAGCAGCTTGTGGGTTGGCGGGGAGCTGTTTTTT.

This clonotype was seen at least ten times. This sequence joins TRBV4-2 and TRBJ2-7, with D unclear. Per germline, CDR1 LGHNA and CDR2 YNFKEQ. The CDR3 sequence is 13 residues long. V was trimmed by 2 bases and J by 6 bases, leaving 11 bases between them. Here the CDR3 DNA reads TGTGCCAGCAGCCAAACCCCCTTACGCGAGCAGTACTTC. The encoded protein is CASSQTPLREQYF.

This clonotype was recorded many times. The rearrangement joins TRBV9 to TRBJ2-2, with 8 nucleotides matching TRBD2. CDR3 length equals 14 residues. Per germline, CDR1 SGDLS and CDR2 YYNGEE. V was pared by 1 base and J by 9 bases, with 5 bases of the junction left unmatched. CDR3 residues: CASSVTGGPRELFF. The CDR3 DNA sequence: TGTGCCAGCAGCGTAACGGGGGGGCCCAGGGAGCTGTTTTTT.

This chain uses TRBV29-1 with TRBJ2-2; a weak D match, TRBD2 (6 bases). CDR3 length equals 12 residues. CDR1 and CDR2 from the germline V gene are SQVTM and ANQGSEA. Trimming cost V 7 bases and J 5 bases, with 11 bases left between them. CDR3 sequence (DNA): TGCAGCGGACTGGAGGGGACCGGGGAGCTGTTTTTT. Protein: CSGLEGTGELFF.

At least ten counts were recorded for this clonotype. The chain couples TRBV4-2 to TRBJ2-5, with D possibly matching TRBD2 (7 bases). CDR1 is LGHNA, CDR2 YNFKEQ, per germline. CDR3 length: 15 residues. V was trimmed by 4 bases and J by 3 bases, leaving 15 bases between them. CDR3 region: CASSPLGGAEETQYF. The CDR3 region has the DNA TGTGCCAGCAGCCCCCTGGGGGGGGCGGAAGAGACCCAGTACTTC.